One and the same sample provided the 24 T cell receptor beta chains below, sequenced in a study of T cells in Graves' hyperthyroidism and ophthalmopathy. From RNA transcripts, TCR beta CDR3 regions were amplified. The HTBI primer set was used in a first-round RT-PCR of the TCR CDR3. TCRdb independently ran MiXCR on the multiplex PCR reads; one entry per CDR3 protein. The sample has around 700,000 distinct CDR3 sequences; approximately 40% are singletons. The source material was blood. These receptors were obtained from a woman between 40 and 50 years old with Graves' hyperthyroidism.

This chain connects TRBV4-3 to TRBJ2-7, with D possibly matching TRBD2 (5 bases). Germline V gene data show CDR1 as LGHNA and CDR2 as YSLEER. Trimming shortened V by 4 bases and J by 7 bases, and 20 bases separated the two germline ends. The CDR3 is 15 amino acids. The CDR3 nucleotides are TGCGCCAGCAGCCTTGGACGGCGCCGGCGCGGGGAGCAGTACTTC. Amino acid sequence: CASSLGRRRRGEQYF.

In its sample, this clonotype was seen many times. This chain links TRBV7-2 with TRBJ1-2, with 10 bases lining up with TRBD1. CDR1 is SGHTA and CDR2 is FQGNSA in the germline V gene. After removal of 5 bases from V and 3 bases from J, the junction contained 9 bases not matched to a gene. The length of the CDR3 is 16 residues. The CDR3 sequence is CASSPDGTGAYYGYTF. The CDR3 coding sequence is TGTGCCAGCAGCCCCGATGGGACAGGGGCCTACTATGGCTACACCTTC.

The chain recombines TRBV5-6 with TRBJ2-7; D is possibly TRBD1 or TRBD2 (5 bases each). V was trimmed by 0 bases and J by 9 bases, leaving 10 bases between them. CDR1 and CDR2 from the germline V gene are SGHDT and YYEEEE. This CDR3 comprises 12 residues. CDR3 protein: CASSLDTGRQYF. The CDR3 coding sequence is TGTGCCAGCAGCTTGGATACGGGGCGGCAGTACTTC.

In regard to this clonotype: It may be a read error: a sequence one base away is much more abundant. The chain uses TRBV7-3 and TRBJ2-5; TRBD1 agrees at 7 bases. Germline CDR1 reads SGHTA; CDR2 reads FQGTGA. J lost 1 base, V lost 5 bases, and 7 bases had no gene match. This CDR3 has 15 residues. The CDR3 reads CASSPRTGRQETQYF. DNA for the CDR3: TGTGCCAGCAGCCCCCGGACAGGTCGCCAAGAGACCCAGTACTTC.

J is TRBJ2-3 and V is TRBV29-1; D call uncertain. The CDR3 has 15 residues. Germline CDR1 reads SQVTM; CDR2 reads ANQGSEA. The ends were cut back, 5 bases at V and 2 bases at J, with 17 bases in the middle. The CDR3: CSVYTSRSTTDTQYF. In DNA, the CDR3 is TGCAGCGTTTACACTTCTAGGTCAACCACAGATACGCAGTATTTT.

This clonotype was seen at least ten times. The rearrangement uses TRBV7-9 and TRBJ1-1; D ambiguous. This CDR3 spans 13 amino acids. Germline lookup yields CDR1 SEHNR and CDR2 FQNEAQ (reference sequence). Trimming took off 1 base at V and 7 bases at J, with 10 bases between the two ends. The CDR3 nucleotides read TGTGCCAGCAGCTTAGGGGCATGGGATGAAGCTTTCTTT. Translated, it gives CASSLGAWDEAFF.

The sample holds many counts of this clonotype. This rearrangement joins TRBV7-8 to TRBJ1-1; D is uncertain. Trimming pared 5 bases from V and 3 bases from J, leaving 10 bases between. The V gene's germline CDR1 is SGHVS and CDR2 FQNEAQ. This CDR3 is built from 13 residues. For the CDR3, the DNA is TGTGCCAGCAGCACCCACTCGGACACTGAAGCTTTCTTT. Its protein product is CASSTHSDTEAFF.

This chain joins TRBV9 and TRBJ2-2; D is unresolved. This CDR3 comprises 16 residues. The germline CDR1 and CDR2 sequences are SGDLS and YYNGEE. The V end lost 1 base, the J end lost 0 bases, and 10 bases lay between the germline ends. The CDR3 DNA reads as TGTGCCAGCAGCGTAAATCGTCGGTCGAACACCGGGGAGCTGTTTTTT. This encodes CASSVNRRSNTGELFF.

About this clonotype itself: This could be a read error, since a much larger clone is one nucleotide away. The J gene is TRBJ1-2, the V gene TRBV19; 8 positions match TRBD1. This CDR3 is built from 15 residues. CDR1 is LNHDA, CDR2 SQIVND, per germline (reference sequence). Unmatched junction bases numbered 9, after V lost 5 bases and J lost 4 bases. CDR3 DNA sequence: TGTGCCAGTAGTGTACTCAGGGGGCGCACCTATGGCTACACCTTC. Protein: CASSVLRGRTYGYTF.

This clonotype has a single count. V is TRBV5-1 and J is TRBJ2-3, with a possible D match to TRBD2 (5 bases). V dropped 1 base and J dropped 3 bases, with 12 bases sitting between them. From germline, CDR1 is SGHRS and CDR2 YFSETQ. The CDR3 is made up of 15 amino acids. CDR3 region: CASSLIGRRTDTQYF. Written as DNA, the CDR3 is TGCGCCAGCAGCTTGATAGGCAGGAGGACAGATACGCAGTATTTT.

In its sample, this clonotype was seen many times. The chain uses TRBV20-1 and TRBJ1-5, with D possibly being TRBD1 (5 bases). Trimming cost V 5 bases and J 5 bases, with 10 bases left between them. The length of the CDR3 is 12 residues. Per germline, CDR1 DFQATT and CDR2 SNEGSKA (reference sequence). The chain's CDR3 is CSASPGDQPQHF. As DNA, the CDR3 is TGCAGTGCTTCCCCGGGGGATCAGCCCCAGCATTTT.

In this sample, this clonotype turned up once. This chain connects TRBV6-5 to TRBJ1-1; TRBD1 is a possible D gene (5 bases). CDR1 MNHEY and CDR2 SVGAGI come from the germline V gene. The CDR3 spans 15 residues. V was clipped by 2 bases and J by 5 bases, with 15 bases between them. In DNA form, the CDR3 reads TGTGCCAGCAGTTACCCCACGTACGGGGGAACTGAAGCTTTCTTT. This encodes CASSYPTYGGTEAFF.

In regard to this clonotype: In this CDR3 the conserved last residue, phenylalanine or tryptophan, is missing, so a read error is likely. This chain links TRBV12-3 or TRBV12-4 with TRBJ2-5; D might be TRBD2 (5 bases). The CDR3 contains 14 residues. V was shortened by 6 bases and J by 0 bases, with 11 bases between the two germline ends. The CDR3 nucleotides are TGTGCCAGCAGGAACAAGCGGAACCAAGAGACCCAGTACCTC. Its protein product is CASRNKRNQETQYL.

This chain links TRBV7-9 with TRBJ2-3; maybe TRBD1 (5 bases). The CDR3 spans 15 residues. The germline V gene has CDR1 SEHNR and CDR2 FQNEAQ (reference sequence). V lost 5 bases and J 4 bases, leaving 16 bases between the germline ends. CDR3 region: CASSHRRVNADTQYF. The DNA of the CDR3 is TGTGCCAGCAGCCATCGCAGGGTTAATGCAGATACGCAGTATTTT. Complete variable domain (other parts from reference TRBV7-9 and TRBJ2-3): DTGVSQNPRHKITKRGQNVTFRCDPISEHNRLYWYRQTLGQGPEFLTYFQNEAQLEKSRLLSDRFSAERPKGSFSTLEIQRTEQGDSAMYLCASSHRRVNADTQYFGPGTRLTVL.

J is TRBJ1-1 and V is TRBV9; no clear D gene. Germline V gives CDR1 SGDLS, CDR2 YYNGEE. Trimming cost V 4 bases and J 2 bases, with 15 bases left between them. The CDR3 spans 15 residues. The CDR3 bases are TGTGCCAGCAGCTTATGGCGGGAGATAAACACTGAAGCTTTCTTT. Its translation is CASSLWREINTEAFF.

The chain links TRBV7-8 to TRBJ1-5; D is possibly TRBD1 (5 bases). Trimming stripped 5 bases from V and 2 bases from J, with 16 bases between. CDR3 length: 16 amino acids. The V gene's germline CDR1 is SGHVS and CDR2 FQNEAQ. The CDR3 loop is CASSQEGGVGNQPQHF. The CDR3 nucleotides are TGTGCCAGCAGCCAAGAGGGAGGGGTGGGCAATCAGCCCCAGCATTTT.

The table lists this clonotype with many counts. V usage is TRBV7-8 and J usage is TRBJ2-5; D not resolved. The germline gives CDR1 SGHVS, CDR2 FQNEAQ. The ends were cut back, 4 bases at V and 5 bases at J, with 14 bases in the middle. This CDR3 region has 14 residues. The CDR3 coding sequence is TGTGCCAGCAGCTCCTCAACCGTTCGGGAGACCCAGTACTTC. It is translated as CASSSSTVRETQYF.

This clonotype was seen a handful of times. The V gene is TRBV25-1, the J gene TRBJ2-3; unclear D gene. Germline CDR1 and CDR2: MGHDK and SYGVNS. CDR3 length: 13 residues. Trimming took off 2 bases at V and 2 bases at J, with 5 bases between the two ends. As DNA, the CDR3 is TGTGCCAGCAGTGAAGAGTACACAGATACGCAGTATTTT. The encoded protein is CASSEEYTDTQYF.

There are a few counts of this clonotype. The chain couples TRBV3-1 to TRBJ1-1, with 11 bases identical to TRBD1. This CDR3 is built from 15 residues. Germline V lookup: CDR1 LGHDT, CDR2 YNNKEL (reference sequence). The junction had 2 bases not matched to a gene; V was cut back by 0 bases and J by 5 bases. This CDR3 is CASSQEGQGGTEAFF. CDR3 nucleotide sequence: TGTGCCAGCAGCCAAGAGGGACAGGGGGGGACTGAAGCTTTCTTT.

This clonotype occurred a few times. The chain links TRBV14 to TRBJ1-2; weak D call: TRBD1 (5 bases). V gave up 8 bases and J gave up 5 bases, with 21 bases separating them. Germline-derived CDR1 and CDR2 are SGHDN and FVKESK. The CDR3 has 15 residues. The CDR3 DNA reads TGTGCCAGCTCACTACGACAACTATGGGGGTATGGCTACACCTTC. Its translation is CASSLRQLWGYGYTF.

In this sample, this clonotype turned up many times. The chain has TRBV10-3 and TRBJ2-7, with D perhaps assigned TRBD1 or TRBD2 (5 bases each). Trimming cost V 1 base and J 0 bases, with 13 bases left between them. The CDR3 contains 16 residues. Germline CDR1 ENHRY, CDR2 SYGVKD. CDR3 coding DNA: TGTGCCATCAGTGAGTGGGGGTCTACTCTCTCCTACGAGCAGTACTTC. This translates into CAISEWGSTLSYEQYF.

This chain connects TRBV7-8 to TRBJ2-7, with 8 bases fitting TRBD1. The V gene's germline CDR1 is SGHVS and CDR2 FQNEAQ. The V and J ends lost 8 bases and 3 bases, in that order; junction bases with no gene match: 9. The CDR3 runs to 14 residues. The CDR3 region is CASSPKDRGYEQYF. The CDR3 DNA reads TGTGCCAGCTCACCCAAAGACAGGGGCTACGAGCAGTACTTC.

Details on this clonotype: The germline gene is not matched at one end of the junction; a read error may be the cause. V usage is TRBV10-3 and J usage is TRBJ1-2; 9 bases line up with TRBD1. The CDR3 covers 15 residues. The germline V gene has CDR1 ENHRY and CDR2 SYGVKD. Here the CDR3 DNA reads TGTGCCAGCAGTTACGGACAGGGGTTGAGCTATGGCTACACCTTC. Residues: CASSYGQGLSYGYTF.

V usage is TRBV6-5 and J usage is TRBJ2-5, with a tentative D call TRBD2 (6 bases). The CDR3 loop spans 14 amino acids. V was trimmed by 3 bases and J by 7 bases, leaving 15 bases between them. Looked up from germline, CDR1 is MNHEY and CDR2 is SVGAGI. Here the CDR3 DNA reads TGTGCCAGCAGTTATCTCGGCGGGGACCGGACCCAGTACTTC. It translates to CASSYLGGDRTQYF.